Shown below are 23 T cell receptor beta chains from a single sample sequenced in a study of CD8+ T cells in alopecia areata. Extraction of RNA preceded its reverse transcription into cDNA, which served as the sequencing template. Sequencing used immunoSEQ multiplex PCR; TCRdb keeps in-frame clones, though not all of them. The profile shows approximately 200,000 clones, 60% of them singletons. The treatment denotes: oral pan-JAK inhibitor, 5-10 mg twice daily. Here the sequenced sample was CD4+ T cells sorted from blood, taken at week 4, from a patient treated with tofacitinib. All receptors come from a human donor with alopecia areata.

There are a few counts of this clone. The chain links TRBV4-3 to TRBJ1-6, with D unresolved. This CDR3 is built from 13 residues. Germline V lookup: CDR1 LGHNA, CDR2 YSLEER. The V end was cut by 0 bases, the J end by 10 bases, with 7 bases between. CDR3 amino acids: CASSQDQGSPLHF. The DNA for the CDR3 is TGCGCCAGCAGCCAAGATCAAGGGTCACCCCTCCACTTT.

This rearrangement joins TRBV7-2 to TRBJ2-5, with D perhaps matching TRBD2 (5 bases). The CDR3 covers 14 residues. Trimming removed 1 base from V and 4 bases from J, with 10 bases in between. Looked up from germline, CDR1 is SGHTA and CDR2 is FQGNSA. The DNA of the CDR3 is TGTGCCAGCAGCTTAGGGGCGGGTAGAGAGACCCAGTACTTC. This sequence encodes CASSLGAGRETQYF.

This chain links TRBV19 with TRBJ1-1, with TRBD1 matching over 9 bases. After removal of 5 bases from V and 4 bases from J, the junction contained 8 bases not matched to a gene. The CDR3 spans 15 residues. The germline V gene has CDR1 LNHDA and CDR2 SQIVND (reference sequence). The CDR3 nucleotides are TGTGCCAGTAGTCCCCAGACAGGGGGGGGCACTGAAGCTTTCTTT. This sequence encodes CASSPQTGGGTEAFF.

V and J are TRBV29-1 and TRBJ2-1, with TRBD2 matching 10 bases. The CDR3 spans 13 residues. After removal of 5 bases from V and 7 bases from J, the junction contained 5 bases not matched to a gene. Looked up from germline, CDR1 is SQVTM and CDR2 is ANQGSEA. CDR3 amino acids: CSVSGGAGNEQFF. As DNA, the CDR3 is TGCAGCGTTAGCGGGGGGGCAGGTAATGAGCAGTTCTTC.

V and J are TRBV6-5 and TRBJ2-1, with D tentatively TRBD2 (5 bases). V was trimmed by 0 bases and J by 2 bases, leaving 11 bases between them. Germline CDR1 is MNHEY and CDR2 is SVGAGI. The CDR3 extends over 16 amino acids. CDR3 protein: CASSYSMRATYNEQFF. The CDR3 DNA sequence: TGTGCCAGCAGTTACTCGATGCGGGCCACCTACAATGAGCAGTTCTTC.

The chain is built from TRBV10-3 and TRBJ2-1; 9 bases align to TRBD2. From germline, CDR1 is ENHRY and CDR2 SYGVKD. V was clipped by 4 bases and J by 5 bases; unmatched bases: 3. The CDR3 runs to 14 residues. As DNA, the CDR3 is TGTGCCATCAGTGGGGGACTAGCCCACAATGAGCAGTTCTTC. Translation gives CAISGGLAHNEQFF.

This chain's CDR3 is CASSQFRRSSYEQYF. In DNA form, the CDR3 reads TGCGCCAGCAGTCAATTTAGACGGAGCTCCTACGAGCAGTACTTC. The chain combines TRBV23-1 with TRBJ2-7; D ambiguous. TRBV23-1 is recorded as an ORF, its role being uncertain. The germline V and J ends were trimmed by 1 base and 0 bases, with 10 bases remaining between them. The CDR3 extends over 15 amino acids.

The chain links TRBV10-3 to TRBJ2-5; D unresolved. Germline V CDR1 and CDR2: ENHRY, SYGVKD. V was clipped by 2 bases and J by 5 bases, with 9 bases between them. CDR3 length: 13 residues. The CDR3: CAISEGSLETQYF. As DNA, the CDR3 is TGTGCCATCAGTGAGGGATCTTTGGAGACCCAGTACTTC.

V gene TRBV4-1 combines with J gene TRBJ2-3, with TRBD2 matching 11 bases. Germline values: CDR1 MGHRA, CDR2 YSYEKL. The CDR3 covers 21 residues. Trimming cost V 2 bases and J 1 base; bases outside gene matches: 17. For the CDR3, the DNA is TGCGCCAGCAGCCAACTGGTGCAGACCGGGACTAGCGGCCGGGGCACAGATACGCAGTATTTT. It encodes CASSQLVQTGTSGRGTDTQYF.

The chain couples TRBV29-1 to TRBJ1-2; possible D gene TRBD1, 6 bases. The CDR3 consists of 16 residues. Germline lookup yields CDR1 SQVTM and CDR2 ANQGSEA. V was trimmed by 4 bases and J by 3 bases, leaving 21 bases between them. The CDR3 DNA follows: TGCAGCGTTGGGGGACGTCGACAGGCCAGGGACTATGGCTACACCTTC. Residues: CSVGGRRQARDYGYTF.

This clone came up once. V and J are TRBV25-1 and TRBJ2-1; D not certain. The CDR3 consists of 14 residues. Germline V lookup: CDR1 MGHDK, CDR2 SYGVNS. V was clipped by 6 bases and J by 5 bases, with 14 bases between them. The CDR3 protein is CASSRVGLNNEQFF. DNA for the CDR3: TGTGCCAGCAGCCGAGTGGGGTTGAACAATGAGCAGTTCTTC.

This clone came up a few times. The gene calls are TRBV25-1 and TRBJ1-5; 8 bases match TRBD1. V was pared by 3 bases and J by 10 bases, with 8 bases of the junction left unmatched. Germline CDR1 is MGHDK and CDR2 is SYGVNS. The CDR3 contains 14 residues. CDR3 sequence reads: CASSETGDPSPQHF. The CDR3 DNA sequence: TGTGCCAGCAGTGAGACAGGGGACCCAAGTCCCCAGCATTTT.

The genes are TRBV9 and TRBJ1-2, with D possibly being TRBD1 (6 bases). V lost 4 bases to trimming and J lost 7 bases, with 11 bases between them. Germline CDR1 SGDLS, CDR2 YYNGEE. This CDR3 is built from 12 residues. CDR3: CASSPDSFGYTF. DNA of the CDR3: TGTGCCAGCAGCCCGGACAGCTTTGGCTACACCTTC. Based on the CDR3 plus reference TRBV9 and TRBJ1-2, the full variable domain is DSGVTQTPKHLITATGQRVTLRCSPRSGDLSVYWYQQSLDQGLQFLIQYYNGEERAKGNILERFSAQQFPDLHSELNLSSLELGDSALYFCASSPDSFGYTFGSGTRLTVV.

The V call is TRBV11-1, the J call TRBJ2-1; D might be TRBD2 (6 bases). Trimming pared 5 bases from V and 0 bases from J, leaving 11 bases between. In germline, CDR1 is SGHAT, CDR2 FQDESV (reference sequence). This CDR3 spans 15 amino acids. The DNA for the CDR3 is TGTGCCAGCAGCCGAGGAGGGAGCTCCTACAATGAGCAGTTCTTC. This translates into CASSRGGSSYNEQFF.

The gene calls are TRBV2 and TRBJ2-1, with 7 bases matching TRBD2. Germline-derived CDR1 and CDR2 are SNHLY and FYNNEI. V shed 7 bases, J shed 6 bases, and the junction held 9 bases outside the gene matches. The CDR3 loop spans 14 amino acids. The CDR3 DNA sequence: TGTGCCAGCATCGATCGACTAGCCGGCAATGAGCAGTTCTTC. Protein: CASIDRLAGNEQFF.

With regard to this clone: Other DNA sequences within the sample encode an identical CDR3. The V and J genes are TRBV6-6 and TRBJ1-1, with no clear D. Germline values: CDR1 MNHNY, CDR2 SVGAGI (reference sequence). The CDR3 has 11 residues. V was pared by 9 bases and J by 0 bases, with 5 bases between. The chain's CDR3 is CASALNTEAFF. The CDR3 region has the DNA TGTGCCAGTGCCTTGAACACTGAAGCTTTCTTT.

V is TRBV30 and J is TRBJ1-5; TRBD1 matches 10 bases. This CDR3 region has 13 residues. V dropped 5 bases and J dropped 5; count of bases not matched to a gene: 3. Germline-derived CDR1 and CDR2 are GTSNPN and SVGIG (reference sequence). CDR3 nucleotide sequence: TGTGCCTGGCGACAGGGGGCCTATCAGCCCCAGCATTTT. It specifies CAWRQGAYQPQHF.

The chain employs TRBV30 and TRBJ1-2, with D uncertain. V was shortened by 0 bases and J by 5 bases, with 10 bases between the two germline ends. CDR1 and CDR2 (germline): GTSNPN, SVGIG (reference sequence). CDR3 size: 13 residues. In DNA form, the CDR3 reads TGTGCCTGGAGTGTAATGACTGGTTATGGCTACACCTTC. Translating gives CAWSVMTGYGYTF.

This clone was seen a few times. The chain uses TRBV12-5 and TRBJ2-2, with TRBD2 identical over 9 bases. There are 15 residues in the CDR3. V shed 2 bases and J 6 bases; nucleotides not matched to a gene: 4. Germline loops: CDR1 LGHNT, CDR2 FRNRAP. CDR3 sequence: CASGLPSGASGELFF. For the CDR3, the DNA is TGTGCTAGTGGTTTGCCTAGCGGGGCGTCCGGGGAGCTGTTTTTT.

This clone was recorded a few times. This chain joins TRBV28 and TRBJ1-1; D is possibly TRBD1 (6 bases). Germline-derived CDR1 and CDR2 are MDHEN and SYDVKM. The CDR3 has 15 amino acids. Trimming shortened V by 3 bases and J by 4 bases, and 15 bases separated the two germline ends. The DNA for the CDR3 is TGTGCCAGCAGTTTCAACTTCAGGGGTACCACTGAAGCTTTCTTT. Translation gives CASSFNFRGTTEAFF.

CDR3 coding DNA: TGCAGCGTTGCAGACTCCTACGAGCAGTACTTC. This gives the protein CSVADSYEQYF. This chain joins TRBV29-1 and TRBJ2-7; D gene ambiguous. The CDR3 contains 11 residues. V was clipped by 4 bases and J by 0 bases, with 4 bases between them. Germline CDR1 SQVTM, CDR2 ANQGSEA.

This clone was seen only a few times. The chain employs TRBV28 and TRBJ1-2; perhaps TRBD1 as D (6 bases). Germline CDR1 is MDHEN and CDR2 is SYDVKM. Trimming stripped 3 bases from V and 5 bases from J, with 13 bases between. The CDR3 covers 14 residues. Written as DNA, the CDR3 is TGTGCCAGCAGTTTGAGGGGGAGAGGGTATGGCTACACCTTC. Its protein product is CASSLRGRGYGYTF.

This sequence joins TRBV25-1 and TRBJ2-3; the match to TRBD2 covers 9 bases. CDR3 length: 14 amino acids. With V trimmed by 8 bases and J by 2 bases, 5 bases remained unmatched. Germline lookup yields CDR1 MGHDK and CDR2 SYGVNS. The chain's CDR3 is CASSTSGYTDTQYF. In DNA, the CDR3 is TGTGCCAGCTCCACTAGCGGGTACACAGATACGCAGTATTTT.